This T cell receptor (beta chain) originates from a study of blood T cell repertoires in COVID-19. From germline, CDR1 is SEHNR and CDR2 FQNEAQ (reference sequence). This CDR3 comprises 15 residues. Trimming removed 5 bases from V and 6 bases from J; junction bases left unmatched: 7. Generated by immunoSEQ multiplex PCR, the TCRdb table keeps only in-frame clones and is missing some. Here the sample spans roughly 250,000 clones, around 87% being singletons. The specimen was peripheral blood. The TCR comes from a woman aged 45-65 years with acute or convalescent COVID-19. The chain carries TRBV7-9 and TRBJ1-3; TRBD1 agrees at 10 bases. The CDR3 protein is CASSPRGTGVNTIYF. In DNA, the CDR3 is TGTGCCAGCAGCCCAAGAGGGACAGGGGTAAACACCATATATTTT.